Listed below are T cell receptor beta chains from one sample, sequenced in a study of T cells in Graves' hyperthyroidism and ophthalmopathy. Using its own MiXCR run on the multiplex PCR reads, TCRdb lists one record per CDR3 protein. This sample has over 500,000 distinct CDR3 sequences, with about a sixth found just once. What was sequenced was blood. Every receptor here comes from a young woman with Graves' ophthalmopathy. The CDR3 runs from the conserved cysteine through the conserved F or W. Fields, in order: CDR3 DNA, CDR3 protein, V gene, D gene, J gene, clone size. The D gene is left open where the match is weak. A row's size may be missing; if present it is once, few, many or a size class.

DNA: TGCGCCAGCAGTGAGGACAGTAGTTCACCCCTCCACTTT; CDR3: CASSEDSSSPLHF; V: TRBV10-1; D: .; J: TRBJ1-6; size: many
DNA: TGTGCCAGCAGCCAGAGGGGAGGGTACACCGGGGAGCTGTTTTTT; CDR3: CASSQRGGYTGELFF; V: TRBV4-2; D: TRBD2; J: TRBJ2-2; size: .
DNA: TGTGCCAGCCCCCGGGGGCATGGTCCTGGGCCCATTCAGTACTTC; CDR3: CASPRGHGPGPIQYF; V: TRBV27; D: .; J: TRBJ2-4; size: few
DNA: TGTGCCGGCAGCTCCGGGACAAGGGGGGGGACCCAGTACTTC; CDR3: CAGSSGTRGGTQYF; V: TRBV28; D: .; J: TRBJ2-5; size: .
DNA: TGTGCCAGCAGCCAGAGGGGGGACAGGGGACTAGCGGGAGAAACTGAGCAGTTCTTC; CDR3: CASSQRGDRGLAGETEQFF; V: TRBV9; D: TRBD2; J: TRBJ2-1; size: .
DNA: TGTGCCAGCAGCCAAGCGGAAAGTCGTCTGATAAATGAAAAACTGTTTTTT; CDR3: CASSQAESRLINEKLFF; V: TRBV4-2; D: .; J: TRBJ1-4; size: few
DNA: TGCAGTGCTAGAGCAGGGGGCACTGAAGCTTTCTTT; CDR3: CSARAGGTEAFF; V: TRBV20-1; D: TRBD1; J: TRBJ1-1; size: many
DNA: TGTGCCAGCAGGCAACCGGGACGTAGCTCCTACGAGCAGTACTTC; CDR3: CASRQPGRSSYEQYF; V: TRBV6-2/TRBV6-3; D: .; J: TRBJ2-7; size: many
DNA: TGTGCCAGCAGCTTGGGGGGACTTCCCACCGGGGAGCTGTTTTTT; CDR3: CASSLGGLPTGELFF; V: TRBV5-4; D: .; J: TRBJ2-2; size: .
DNA: TGCAGCGGGCGACAGGGGGGGACTGAAGCTTTCTTT; CDR3: CSGRQGGTEAFF; V: TRBV29-1; D: TRBD1; J: TRBJ1-1; size: many
DNA: TGTGCCAGCTCAGACGACGTCCCGGGACTAGCGGAGGAGCAGTTCTTC; CDR3: CASSDDVPGLAEEQFF; V: TRBV18; D: TRBD2; J: TRBJ2-1; size: many
DNA: TGTGCCAGCGCAGGGTTCGGCAATCAGCCCCAGCATTTT; CDR3: CASAGFGNQPQHF; V: TRBV19; D: .; J: TRBJ1-5; size: many